This note documents a single TCR beta chain sequence. What it recognizes is unknown. This CDR3 spans 16 amino acids. Looked up from germline, CDR1 is LGHDT and CDR2 is YNNKEL (reference sequence). V lost 2 bases and J lost 5, with 18 bases in between. The method was immunoSEQ multiplex PCR; TCRdb's version includes in-frame clones alone and lacks a portion of them. The sample shows about 5,000 clones, around two thirds of them seen only once. This specimen belongs to a study of CD4+ T cells in melanoma. Findings and limits, study-wide: In melanoma, neoantigen-specific CD4+ T cells reportedly differed in differentiation state. A reported correlation linked neoantigen-specific CD4+ T cells to CD8+, macrophage and B cell function.

The gene calls are TRBV3-1 (or the pseudogene TRBV3-2) and TRBJ2-5; D might be TRBD2 (7 bases). This clonotype was sampled from a human donor with melanoma. Sequencing was carried out using cells from a culture (not recorded whether cultured in vitro). The DNA for the CDR3 is TGTGCCAGCAGCCAACCCCTTGCGGGGGCGGGCGAGACCCAGTACTTC. Translating gives CASSQPLAGAGETQYF.